The 30 T cell receptor beta chains below all came from one sample that was sequenced in a study of T cells in Graves' hyperthyroidism and ophthalmopathy. The TCR beta CDR3 regions underwent amplification using RNA transcripts as the source. HTBI primers were employed in a first-round RT-PCR of the TCR CDR3. TCRdb fed the multiplex PCR reads into MiXCR, producing one record per CDR3 protein. The sample holds 620,000 or so distinct CDR3 sequences, more than 12% seen once. Sequenced sample: blood. The source of these receptors is a woman between 45 and 60 years old with Graves' ophthalmopathy.

This clonotype was picked up many times. The chain links TRBV11-2 to TRBJ1-1, with D tentatively TRBD1 (5 bases). CDR3 length: 15 amino acids. Germline values: CDR1 SGHAT, CDR2 FQNNGV. Trimming took off 3 bases at V and 4 bases at J, with 15 bases between the two ends. This CDR3 reads CASSFPGLGTTEAFF. CDR3 nucleotide sequence: TGTGCCAGCAGCTTTCCCGGACTGGGGACCACTGAAGCTTTCTTT.

This clonotype occurred many times. The chain links TRBV12-3 or TRBV12-4 to TRBJ2-7; 9 bases are shared with TRBD2. The CDR3 consists of 16 residues. The ends lost 3 bases at V and 2 bases at J; junction bases unmatched: 8. CDR3 coding DNA: TGTGCCAGCAGTTTCGGTGAGCTAGCGGGAACCTACGAGCAGTACTTC. This sequence encodes CASSFGELAGTYEQYF.

This clonotype was found a few times. J is TRBJ1-1 and V is TRBV6-1; 8 nucleotides match TRBD1. The CDR3 consists of 14 residues. Germline trimming cut 8 bases from V and 6 bases from J; bases unmatched to any gene: 11. From germline, CDR1 is MNHNS and CDR2 SASEGT. The CDR3 DNA follows: TGTGCCAGCCCCGGACAGGGTTTCTTCCCTGAAGCTTTCTTT. It yields the protein CASPGQGFFPEAFF.

The table lists this clonotype with many counts. This sequence joins TRBV5-1 and TRBJ2-7; D tentatively fits TRBD1 or TRBD2 (5 bases each). Germline loops: CDR1 SGHRS, CDR2 YFSETQ. Trimming left V 4 bases short and J 3 bases short, with 20 bases between. The CDR3 loop spans 16 amino acids. In nucleotides, the CDR3 is TGCGCCAGCAGCGCGGGTGATTCAGGGTCATTCTACGAGCAGTACTTC. Translating gives CASSAGDSGSFYEQYF.

There are many counts of this clonotype. V gene TRBV28 combines with J gene TRBJ2-7, with 10 bases that match TRBD2. CDR3 size: 13 residues. The germline gives CDR1 MDHEN, CDR2 SYDVKM. The trim removed 10 bases at V and 4 bases at J, leaving 7 bases unmatched. Here the CDR3 reads CATFPSGRYEQYF. The CDR3 bases are TGTGCCACCTTTCCTAGCGGGAGATACGAGCAGTACTTC.

This clonotype appeared many times. Its ends do not fully match the called genes, so a read error is possible. V usage is TRBV5-1 and J usage is TRBJ2-3, with D maybe TRBD1 (6 bases). This CDR3 is 13 amino acids long. Germline V gene lookup returns CDR1 SGHRS and CDR2 YFSETQ. The CDR3 DNA reads TGTGCCAGCAGTTTAGGACAGACAGATACGCAGTATTTT. Protein product: CASSLGQTDTQYF. The complete variable domain, with remaining parts taken from reference TRBV5-1 and TRBJ2-3, reads KAGVTQTPRYLIKTRGQQVTLSCSPISGHRSVSWYQQTPGQGLQFLFEYFSETQRNKGNFPGRFSGRQFSNSRSEMNVSTLELGDSALYLCASSLGQTDTQYFGPGTRLTVL.

This clonotype was detected many times. One end of the junction fails to match germline, which may point to a read error. The genes are TRBV29-1 and TRBJ2-7; TRBD1 matches at 10 bases. Germline CDR1 and CDR2: SQVTM and ANQGSEA. This CDR3 has 14 amino acids. The CDR3 region has the DNA TGCAGCGTCGCCGGGACAGGGGCCTCCTCCGAGCAGTACTTC. This sequence encodes CSVAGTGASSEQYF.

The sample holds many counts of this clonotype. The rearrangement uses TRBV6-2 or TRBV6-3 and TRBJ2-5; 8 bases agree with TRBD1. CDR3 size: 14 residues. The germline CDR1 and CDR2 sequences are MNHEY and SVGEGT. The junction had 4 bases not matched to a gene; V was cut back by 2 bases and J by 5 bases. CDR3 coding DNA: TGTGCCAGCAGTTACGGGACAGGCGCCGAGACCCAGTACTTC. Amino acid sequence: CASSYGTGAETQYF.

This clonotype was observed many times. J is TRBJ1-1 and V is TRBV20-1; D is unclear. The CDR3 loop spans 13 amino acids. In germline, CDR1 is DFQATT, CDR2 SNEGSKA (reference sequence). The V and J ends lost 7 bases and 1 base respectively, with 13 bases between them. The CDR3 reads CSVGGRRNTEAFF. CDR3 nucleotides: TGCAGTGTTGGAGGGAGGAGGAACACTGAAGCTTTCTTT.

This clonotype was seen at least ten times. CDR3 sequence (DNA): TGTGCCAGCTCACCGCCGAACGTAGCTGAGAGCTATGGCTACACCTTC. It translates to CASSPPNVAESYGYTF. The V gene is TRBV18, the J gene TRBJ1-2; D is undetermined. The CDR3 runs to 16 residues. V was pared by 3 bases and J by 4 bases, with 18 bases between. Looked up from germline, CDR1 is KGHSH and CDR2 is LQKENI.

For this clonotype: A much larger clone is a single base away; this may be a read error. CDR3 DNA: TGTGCCAGCAGCGGGGCAGACCACGAGCAGTACTTC. Encoded protein: CASSGADHEQYF. The chain carries TRBV5-1 and TRBJ2-7; TRBD2 aligns across 7 bases. Germline V gives CDR1 SGHRS, CDR2 YFSETQ. The CDR3 consists of 12 residues. Full variable domain (outside the CDR3, taken from reference TRBV5-1 and TRBJ2-7): KAGVTQTPRYLIKTRGQQVTLSCSPISGHRSVSWYQQTPGQGLQFLFEYFSETQRNKGNFPGRFSGRQFSNSRSEMNVSTLELGDSALYLCASSGADHEQYFGPGTRLTVT.

The chain links TRBV6-5 to TRBJ2-7, with 8 bases identical to TRBD1. V shed 0 bases, J shed 3 bases, and the junction held 7 bases outside the gene matches. There are 16 residues in the CDR3. Per the germline V gene, CDR1 is MNHEY and CDR2 is SVGAGI. The CDR3 spells CASSYSNRDRNYEQYF. The CDR3 DNA reads as TGTGCCAGCAGTTACTCGAACCGGGACAGGAACTACGAGCAGTACTTC.

A remark on this clonotype: A clone one base away is much larger, so this may be a read error. The chain couples TRBV12-3 or TRBV12-4 to TRBJ2-4; D is perhaps TRBD2 (5 bases). V lost 4 bases to trimming and J lost 3 bases, with 16 bases between them. The CDR3 consists of 16 residues. CDR3 residues: CASSSGGQRLKNIQYF. In nucleotides, the CDR3 is TGTGCCAGCAGTTCCGGCGGGCAGCGGCTCAAAAACATTCAGTACTTC.

This clonotype has ten or more counts. The junction departs from the called germline gene at one end, perhaps through a read error. The chain joins TRBV5-1 to TRBJ2-5, with D maybe TRBD1 (6 bases). CDR1 is SGHRS, CDR2 YFSETQ, per germline. The CDR3 is 15 residues long. The CDR3 loop is CASSLGQGRQETQYF. DNA for the CDR3: TGTGCCAGCAGCTTAGGGCAGGGGAGACAAGAGACCCAGTACTTC.

In its sample, this clonotype was seen many times. V is TRBV30 and J is TRBJ2-7; tentatively, D is TRBD1 or TRBD2 (5 bases each). V was clipped by 5 bases and J by 2 bases, with 10 bases between them. Per germline, CDR1 GTSNPN and CDR2 SVGIG (reference sequence). The CDR3 is 12 amino acids. DNA of the CDR3: TGTGCCTGGCTCAGGGAGCCCTACGAGCAGTACTTC. Its translation is CAWLREPYEQYF.

The chain uses TRBV9 and TRBJ1-2; 9 nucleotides align to TRBD1. The V gene's germline CDR1 is SGDLS and CDR2 YYNGEE. V was clipped by 3 bases and J by 4 bases; unmatched bases: 10. The CDR3 contains 16 residues. The CDR3 coding sequence is TGTGCCAGCAGCGGAAGGCGGACAGGGGCTATCTATGGCTACACCTTC. It specifies CASSGRRTGAIYGYTF. The complete variable domain, with remaining parts taken from reference TRBV9 and TRBJ1-2, reads DSGVTQTPKHLITATGQRVTLRCSPRSGDLSVYWYQQSLDQGLQFLIQYYNGEERAKGNILERFSAQQFPDLHSELNLSSLELGDSALYFCASSGRRTGAIYGYTFGSGTRLTVV.

There are many counts of this clonotype. CDR3 coding DNA: TGTGCCAGCAGCCCCTCCGGCACATTCCAAGAGACCCAGTACTTC. Protein: CASSPSGTFQETQYF. The chain has TRBV9 and TRBJ2-5; unclear D gene. This CDR3 comprises 15 residues. Per germline, CDR1 SGDLS and CDR2 YYNGEE. V lost 4 bases and J lost 1, with 14 bases in between.

The rearrangement joins TRBV28 to TRBJ1-3; TRBD1 matches at 7 bases. Trimming took 4 bases from V and 0 from J; bases not matched to a gene: 6. The CDR3 loop spans 16 amino acids. Germline values: CDR1 MDHEN, CDR2 SYDVKM. The CDR3 DNA reads TGTGCCAGCAGTTCCCCGGACAGGTTCTCTGGAAACACCATATATTTT. It is translated as CASSSPDRFSGNTIYF.

This clonotype was seen at least ten times. The V call is TRBV2, the J call TRBJ2-3; D remains ambiguous. The CDR3 is 15 amino acids. From germline, CDR1 is SNHLY and CDR2 FYNNEI. V was shortened by 2 bases and J by 0 bases, with 9 bases between the two germline ends. In DNA, the CDR3 is TGTGCCAGCAGTGAAACATTAGTGAGCACAGATACGCAGTATTTT. Encoded protein: CASSETLVSTDTQYF. Looking up the rest from reference TRBV2 and TRBJ2-3 gives the full variable domain: EPEVTQTPSHQVTQMGQEVILRCVPISNHLYFYWYRQILGQKVEFLVSFYNNEISEKSEIFDDQFSVERPDGSNFTLKIRSTKLEDSAMYFCASSETLVSTDTQYFGPGTRLTVL.

V usage is TRBV20-1 and J usage is TRBJ2-1, with TRBD1 identical over 8 bases. With V trimmed by 1 base and J by 3 bases, 8 bases remained unmatched. This CDR3 is built from 16 residues. Germline values: CDR1 DFQATT, CDR2 SNEGSKA (reference sequence). CDR3 region: CSARVHGQGYYNEQFF. In DNA, the CDR3 is TGCAGTGCTAGAGTGCACGGACAGGGCTACTACAATGAGCAGTTCTTC.

The J gene is TRBJ1-5, the V gene TRBV28, with D tentatively TRBD1 (6 bases). Trimming cost V 11 bases and J 4 bases, with 9 bases left between them. Per the germline V gene, CDR1 is MDHEN and CDR2 is SYDVKM. The CDR3 extends over 11 amino acids. CDR3 amino acids: CAGGQNQPQHF. CDR3 sequence (DNA): TGTGCCGGGGGCCAAAATCAGCCCCAGCATTTT.

This clonotype was recorded at least ten times. The rearrangement uses TRBV7-9 and TRBJ2-5; D not certain. With 4 bases removed from V and 2 bases from J, the gap between germline ends came to 8 bases. Germline V CDR1 and CDR2: SEHNR, FQNEAQ (reference sequence). The CDR3 covers 13 residues. CDR3 protein: CASSWSNQETQYF. CDR3 DNA sequence: TGTGCCAGCAGCTGGAGCAATCAAGAGACCCAGTACTTC.

The V gene is TRBV5-6, the J gene TRBJ2-7; 7 bases line up with TRBD1. V dropped 5 bases and J dropped 4; count of bases not matched to a gene: 12. Germline V CDR1 and CDR2: SGHDT, YYEEEE. The CDR3 runs to 15 residues. CDR3 sequence reads: CASRDTGTEIYEQYF. CDR3 sequence (DNA): TGTGCCAGCAGAGATACCGGGACAGAAATTTACGAGCAGTACTTC.

V is TRBV20-1 and J is TRBJ1-5; a weak D match, TRBD1 (5 bases). V dropped 1 base and J dropped 0 bases, with 10 bases sitting between them. CDR1 DFQATT and CDR2 SNEGSKA come from the germline V gene (reference sequence). The length of the CDR3 is 15 residues. The CDR3 DNA sequence: TGCAGTGCTAGAGTGGTCGGGGGTAGCAATCAGCCCCAGCATTTT. Amino acid sequence: CSARVVGGSNQPQHF.

In its sample, this clonotype was seen many times. V gene TRBV27 combines with J gene TRBJ1-1, with 8 bases aligning to TRBD1. From germline, CDR1 is MNHEY and CDR2 SMNVEV (reference sequence). Germline trimming cut 2 bases from V and 5 bases from J; bases unmatched to any gene: 4. The CDR3 is 14 amino acids. CDR3 sequence (DNA): TGTGCCAGCAGTTTACATTGGGACAGGACTGAAGCTTTCTTT. Translating gives CASSLHWDRTEAFF.

This clonotype was found many times. The chain couples TRBV7-3 to TRBJ2-7; no clear D. This CDR3 comprises 13 residues. V was cut by 4 bases and J by 1 base, with 8 bases left in between. CDR1 is SGHTA, CDR2 FQGTGA, per germline. The CDR3 DNA reads TGTGCCAGCAGCTCAAACCCGTCCTACGAGCAGTACTTC. This codes for CASSSNPSYEQYF.

This clonotype has a handful of counts. The V call is TRBV25-1, the J call TRBJ2-1; D tentatively reads TRBD1 or TRBD2 (5 bases each). CDR3 length: 15 amino acids. Trimming removed 1 base from V and 8 bases from J, with 15 bases in between. Germline CDR1 and CDR2: MGHDK and SYGVNS. The CDR3 protein is CASSELVPGRDEQFF. The CDR3 DNA sequence: TGTGCCAGCAGTGAATTGGTGCCAGGGCGGGATGAGCAGTTCTTC.

This clonotype has only a few counts. This chain links TRBV6-2 or TRBV6-3 with TRBJ1-2; the match to TRBD1 covers 9 bases. J gave up 7 bases and V 6 bases, and 12 bases lay outside the gene matches. The CDR3 totals 15 residues. Per germline, CDR1 MNHEY and CDR2 SVGEGT. The CDR3 sequence is CASRLTQGALSGYTF. CDR3 DNA sequence: TGTGCCAGCAGACTCACACAGGGGGCGTTGAGTGGCTACACCTTC.

The sample holds many counts of this clonotype. CDR3 DNA sequence: TGCGCCAGCAGCCAAGATACGTACAATGAGCAGTTCTTC. Translated, it gives CASSQDTYNEQFF. The chain recombines TRBV4-1 with TRBJ2-1; D is unresolved. Trimming left V 0 bases short and J 4 bases short, with 4 bases between. This CDR3 contains 13 residues. Germline assignment: CDR1 MGHRA and CDR2 YSYEKL.

The V call is TRBV7-3, the J call TRBJ2-3, with a possible D match to TRBD1 (5 bases). V was cut by 5 bases and J by 2 bases, with 14 bases left in between. The CDR3 loop spans 15 amino acids. Looked up from germline, CDR1 is SGHTA and CDR2 is FQGTGA. The CDR3 loop is CASSQVQGTTDTQYF. CDR3 DNA sequence: TGTGCCAGCAGCCAGGTTCAGGGCACCACAGATACGCAGTATTTT.